This T cell receptor beta chain was observed in a study of blood T cell repertoires in COVID-19. As for the study in general: Acute-phase and convalescent COVID-19 samples originated in the United States, Italy and Spain. Sample material is recorded as cDNA or gDNA derived from T cells, B-cell-depleted T cells, or PBMCs.

The V end was cut by 0 bases, the J end by 5 bases, with 8 bases between. The V gene's germline CDR1 is SGDLS and CDR2 YYNGEE. The CDR3 runs to 13 residues. Measured with immunoSEQ multiplex PCR; TCRdb has only the in-frame clones, and not every one. The sample has about 190,000 clones, 80% to 90% seen once; the top ten hold 13% to 15%. The chain uses TRBV9 and TRBJ1-1; D is uncertain. This TCR derives from a man aged 25-45 years with active or convalescent COVID-19. Sequenced sample: peripheral blood. The CDR3 spells CASSVAGQTEAFF. The CDR3 region has the DNA TGTGCCAGCAGCGTAGCTGGGCAAACTGAAGCTTTCTTT.